This passage covers 13 T cell receptor beta chains from one sample sequenced in a study of T-cell memory formation after mild COVID-19. MiXCR, run by TCRdb on the 5' RACE reads, gives a single entry per CDR3 protein. The sample shows about 410,000 distinct CDR3 sequences, about 20% of them seen only once. Sequenced input: PBMCs or a T cell subset sorted from them (not recorded which). These receptors originate from a man younger than 30 who had mild COVID-19 (a few samples of this study predate the infection). Cell type and time point are not known.

The chain combines TRBV20-1 with TRBJ1-2; 9 bases are a match to TRBD1. V lost 3 bases to trimming and J lost 4 bases; unmatched junction nucleotides: 12. The CDR3 runs 16 residues. Germline CDR1 and CDR2: DFQATT and SNEGSKA (reference sequence). The CDR3 loop is CSARPGETGGPYGYTF. In nucleotides, the CDR3 is TGCAGTGCTAGGCCAGGGGAGACAGGGGGTCCCTATGGCTACACCTTC.

The CDR3 here is CASSQDWNQETQYF. The DNA of the CDR3 is TGTGCCAGCAGCCAAGATTGGAACCAAGAGACCCAGTACTTC. The chain has TRBV14 and TRBJ2-5; unclear D gene. CDR3 length: 14 residues. Trimming pared 0 bases from V and 0 bases from J, leaving 5 bases between. Germline CDR1 and CDR2: SGHDN and FVKESK. Looking up the rest from reference TRBV14 and TRBJ2-5 gives the full variable domain: EAGVTQFPSHSVIEKGQTVTLRCDPISGHDNLYWYRRVMGKEIKFLLHFVKESKQDESGMPNNRFLAERTGGTYSTLKVQPAELEDSGVYFCASSQDWNQETQYFGPGTRLLVL.

The chain carries TRBV7-3 and TRBJ2-5, with 9 positions matching TRBD2. Germline V gene sequence: CDR1 SGHTA, CDR2 FQGTGA. V shed 0 bases, J shed 4 bases, and the junction held 9 bases outside the gene matches. This CDR3 has 17 residues. CDR3 in amino acids: CASSLTPPGGGGETQYF. The CDR3 nucleotides are TGTGCCAGCAGCTTAACCCCACCGGGCGGGGGGGGAGAGACCCAGTACTTC.

V is TRBV10-3 and J is TRBJ1-2; 9 bases fit TRBD1. CDR1 ENHRY and CDR2 SYGVKD come from the germline V gene. After removal of 5 bases from V and 6 bases from J, the junction contained 4 bases not matched to a gene. The CDR3 length is 13 residues. The CDR3 DNA is TGTGCCATCAGTTCACAGGGGGCGAATGGCTACACCTTC. This translates into CAISSQGANGYTF.

The V gene is TRBV5-4, the J gene TRBJ1-1; D perhaps matches TRBD1 (5 bases). Germline lookup yields CDR1 SGHNT and CDR2 YYREEE (reference sequence). The CDR3 loop spans 13 amino acids. The V gene lost 0 bases and the J gene lost 7 bases, with 10 bases spanning the gap. DNA for the CDR3: TGTGCCAGCAGCTTGGATGGGGGGATTGAAGCTTTCTTT. Protein product: CASSLDGGIEAFF.

The chain has TRBV27 and TRBJ1-2; D gene ambiguous. This CDR3 region has 13 residues. Germline-derived CDR1 and CDR2 are MNHEY and SMNVEV (reference sequence). V was shortened by 5 bases and J by 5 bases, with 12 bases between the two germline ends. The CDR3: CASSRDWEYGYTF. The CDR3 bases are TGTGCCAGCAGTCGGGATTGGGAGTATGGCTACACCTTC.

The chain is built from TRBV21-1 and TRBJ1-5. TRBV21-1 is recorded as a pseudogene. The CDR3 has 14 amino acids. This chain's CDR3 is CASSSIASNQPQHF. Here the CDR3 DNA reads TGTGCCAGCAGCAGTATAGCGAGCAATCAGCCCCAGCATTTT.

The chain joins TRBV27 to TRBJ2-7; 11 bases map to TRBD2. The germline gives CDR1 MNHEY, CDR2 SMNVEV (reference sequence). Losses at the gene ends were 3 bases for V and 4 bases for J; bases not matched to a gene: 5. The CDR3 spans 15 residues. The CDR3 loop is CASSLLAGGLYEQYV. The CDR3 DNA reads TGTGCCAGCAGTTTGCTAGCGGGGGGTCTATACGAGCAGTACGTC.

V and J are TRBV7-2 and TRBJ2-2; D is possibly TRBD2 (5 bases). The CDR3 extends over 14 amino acids. From germline, CDR1 is SGHTA and CDR2 FQGNSA. The ends were cut back, 0 bases at V and 15 bases at J, with 17 bases in the middle. The CDR3 protein is CASSLARSGMVVFF. The CDR3 DNA sequence: TGTGCCAGCAGCTTAGCGAGGTCGGGAATGGTGGTGTTTTTT.

The chain has TRBV7-6 and TRBJ2-4, with D possibly TRBD2 on 6 matching bases. Germline V CDR1 and CDR2: SGHVS, FNYEAQ. The CDR3 sequence is 13 residues long. V was trimmed by 4 bases and J by 9 bases, leaving 13 bases between them. The CDR3 sequence is CASSSGLNAIQYF. The CDR3 bases are TGTGCCAGCAGCTCGGGACTCAACGCCATTCAGTACTTC.

The chain employs TRBV6-5 and TRBJ1-5; D possibly corresponds to TRBD1 (5 bases). The V end lost 7 bases, the J end lost 3 bases, and 13 bases lay between the germline ends. CDR1 MNHEY and CDR2 SVGAGI come from the germline V gene. The length of the CDR3 is 14 residues. For the CDR3, the DNA is TGTGCCAGCAAATCCTCGGGGGTCAATCAGCCCCAGCATTTT. Translating gives CASKSSGVNQPQHF.

This chain joins TRBV18 and TRBJ1-1; TRBD1 aligns across 8 bases. Germline trimming cut 3 bases from V and 0 bases from J; bases unmatched to any gene: 12. The CDR3 runs 18 residues. CDR1 is KGHSH and CDR2 is LQKENI in the germline V gene. CDR3 DNA sequence: TGTGCCAGCTCACCGCGCCGGGGCGAACAGGGGGTGAACACTGAAGCTTTCTTT. This translates into CASSPRRGEQGVNTEAFF. The variable domain in full, with the rest retrieved from reference TRBV18 and TRBJ1-1, is NAGVMQNPRHLVRRRGQEARLRCSPMKGHSHVYWYRQLPEEGLKFMVYLQKENIIDESGMPKERFSAEFPKEGPSILRIQQVVRGDSAAYFCASSPRRGEQGVNTEAFFGQGTRLTVV.

V and J are TRBV28 and TRBJ2-5, with 14 bases aligning to TRBD2. The J segment lost 5 bases and the V segment lost 5 bases, leaving 10 bases of the junction unmatched. The germline V gene has CDR1 MDHEN and CDR2 SYDVKM. The CDR3 is 17 residues long. The CDR3 DNA sequence: TGTGCCAGCAGTCCGTGGACTAGCGGGGGGCAACGTGAGACCCAGTACTTC. It specifies CASSPWTSGGQRETQYF.